This T cell receptor beta chain originates from a study of T cell repertoires in aging, cancer and after chemotherapy. Multiplex touch-down PCR with TRB-A/B primers amplified rearranged V-D-J TRB sequences. TCRdb re-called the multiplex PCR reads through MiXCR, storing one row per CDR3 protein. This sample carries 2,200 or so distinct CDR3 sequences, approximately 36% of them seen once, and the ten largest clones take less than 50%. The V gene's germline CDR1 is SGHTA and CDR2 FQGNSA. V gave up 1 base and J gave up 4 bases; unmatched junction bases: 1. The CDR3 loop spans 15 amino acids. The template was genomic DNA from peripheral blood, not RNA.

Material: blood. This clonotype was obtained from a human donor with a blood cancer. The chain recombines TRBV7-2 with TRBJ2-1, with 10 nucleotides matching TRBD2. CDR3 sequence (DNA): TGTGCCAGCAGCTTAGGGACTAGCGGTTACAATGAGCAGTTCTTC. Protein: CASSLGTSGYNEQFF. The full variable domain, its missing parts supplied by reference TRBV7-2 and TRBJ2-1, is GAGVSQSPSNKVTEKGKDVELRCDPISGHTALYWYRQSLGQGLEFLIYFQGNSAPDKSGLPSDRFSAERTGGSVSTLTIQRTQQEDSAVYLCASSLGTSGYNEQFFGPGTRLTVL.